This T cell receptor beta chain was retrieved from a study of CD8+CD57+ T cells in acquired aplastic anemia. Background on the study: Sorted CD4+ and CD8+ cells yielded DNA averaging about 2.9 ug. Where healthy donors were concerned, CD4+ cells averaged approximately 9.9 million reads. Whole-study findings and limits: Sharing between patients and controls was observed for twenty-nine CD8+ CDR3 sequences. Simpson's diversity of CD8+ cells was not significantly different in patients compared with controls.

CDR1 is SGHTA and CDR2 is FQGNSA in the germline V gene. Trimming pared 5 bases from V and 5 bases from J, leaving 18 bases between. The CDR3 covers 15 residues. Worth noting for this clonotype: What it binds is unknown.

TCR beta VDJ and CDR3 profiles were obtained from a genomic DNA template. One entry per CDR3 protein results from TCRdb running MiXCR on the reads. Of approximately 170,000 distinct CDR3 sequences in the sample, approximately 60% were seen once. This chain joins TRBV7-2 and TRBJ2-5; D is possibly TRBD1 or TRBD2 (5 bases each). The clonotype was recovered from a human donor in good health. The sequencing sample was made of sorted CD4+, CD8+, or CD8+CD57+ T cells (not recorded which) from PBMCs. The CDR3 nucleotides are TGTGCCAGCAGCCGCGCCTTAAGGGGCGGGGAGACCCAGTACTTC. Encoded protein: CASSRALRGGETQYF.